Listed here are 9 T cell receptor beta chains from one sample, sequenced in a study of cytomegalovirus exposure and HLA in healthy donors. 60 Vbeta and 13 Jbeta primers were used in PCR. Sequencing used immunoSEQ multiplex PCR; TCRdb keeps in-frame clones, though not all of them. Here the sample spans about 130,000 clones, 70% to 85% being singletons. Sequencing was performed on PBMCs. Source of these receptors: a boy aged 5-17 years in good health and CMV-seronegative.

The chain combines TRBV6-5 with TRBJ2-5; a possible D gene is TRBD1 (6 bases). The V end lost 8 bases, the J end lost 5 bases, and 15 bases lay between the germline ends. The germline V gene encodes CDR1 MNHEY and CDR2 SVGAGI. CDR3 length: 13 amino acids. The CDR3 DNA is TGTGCCAGCGGGGGCAGGATGGGGGAGACCCAGTACTTC. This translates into CASGGRMGETQYF.

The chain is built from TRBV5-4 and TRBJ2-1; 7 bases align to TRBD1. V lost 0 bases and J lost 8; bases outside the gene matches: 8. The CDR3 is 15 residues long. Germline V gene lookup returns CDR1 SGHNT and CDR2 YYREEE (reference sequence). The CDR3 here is CASSLEQGKGDEQFF. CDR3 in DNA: TGTGCCAGCAGCTTGGAACAGGGGAAGGGGGATGAGCAGTTCTTC.

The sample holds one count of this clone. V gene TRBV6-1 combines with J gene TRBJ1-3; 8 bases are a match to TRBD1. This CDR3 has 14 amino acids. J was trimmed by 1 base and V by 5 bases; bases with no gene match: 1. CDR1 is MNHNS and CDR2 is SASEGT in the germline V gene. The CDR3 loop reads CASSQGASGNTIYF. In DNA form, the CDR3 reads TGTGCCAGCAGTCAGGGGGCTTCTGGAAACACCATATATTTT.

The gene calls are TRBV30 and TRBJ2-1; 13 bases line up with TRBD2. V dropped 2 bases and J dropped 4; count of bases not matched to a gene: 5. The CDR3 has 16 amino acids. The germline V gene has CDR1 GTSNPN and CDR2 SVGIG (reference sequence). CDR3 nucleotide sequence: TGTGCCTGGAGTCGGTGGACTAGCGGGGGATACAATGAGCAGTTCTTC. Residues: CAWSRWTSGGYNEQFF. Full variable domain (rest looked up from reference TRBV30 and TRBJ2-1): SQTIHQWPATLVQPVGSPLSLECTVEGTSNPNLYWYRQAAGRGLQLLFYSVGIGQISSEVPQNLSASRPQDRQFILSSKKLLLSDSGFYLCAWSRWTSGGYNEQFFGPGTRLTVL.

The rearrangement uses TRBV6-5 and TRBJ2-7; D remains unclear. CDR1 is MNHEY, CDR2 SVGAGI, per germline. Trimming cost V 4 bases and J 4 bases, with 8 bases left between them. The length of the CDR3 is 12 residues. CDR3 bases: TGTGCCAGCAGTTCCCCCGGTTACGAGCAGTACTTC. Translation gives CASSSPGYEQYF.

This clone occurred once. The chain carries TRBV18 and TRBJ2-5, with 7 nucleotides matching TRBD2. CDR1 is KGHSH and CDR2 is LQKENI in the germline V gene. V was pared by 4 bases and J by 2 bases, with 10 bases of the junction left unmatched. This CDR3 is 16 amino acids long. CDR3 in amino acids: CASSREAGLGQETQYF. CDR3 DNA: TGTGCCAGCTCACGGGAAGCGGGATTGGGGCAAGAGACCCAGTACTTC.

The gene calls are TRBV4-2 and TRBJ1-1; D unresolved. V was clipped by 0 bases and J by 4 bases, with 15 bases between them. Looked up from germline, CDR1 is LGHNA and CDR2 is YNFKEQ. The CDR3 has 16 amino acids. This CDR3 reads CASSQEGGPSATEAFF. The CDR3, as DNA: TGTGCCAGCAGCCAAGAGGGCGGGCCGTCGGCCACTGAAGCTTTCTTT.

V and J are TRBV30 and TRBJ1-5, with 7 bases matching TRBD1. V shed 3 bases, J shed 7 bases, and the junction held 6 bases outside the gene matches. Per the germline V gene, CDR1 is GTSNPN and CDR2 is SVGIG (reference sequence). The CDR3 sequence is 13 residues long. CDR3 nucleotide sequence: TGTGCCTGGAGCACAGGGGCCTTCCAGCCCCAGCATTTT. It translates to CAWSTGAFQPQHF.

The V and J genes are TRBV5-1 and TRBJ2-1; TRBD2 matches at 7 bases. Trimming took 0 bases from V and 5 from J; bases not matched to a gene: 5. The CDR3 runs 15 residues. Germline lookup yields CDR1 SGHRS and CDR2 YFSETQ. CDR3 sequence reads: CASSLGLADNNEQFF. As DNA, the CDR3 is TGCGCCAGCAGCTTGGGGCTAGCGGACAACAATGAGCAGTTCTTC.